The 24 T cell receptor beta chains below come from one sample, sequenced in a study of T-cell reconstitution after alpha-beta-depleted transplantation in children. The authors prepared the TCRbeta library with unique molecular identifiers. Using its own MiXCR run on the PCR reads, TCRdb lists one record per CDR3 protein. Among hundreds of thousands of distinct CDR3 sequences, 9.9% were seen once, and the ten largest hold 10%. The sequenced sample was PBMCs from the stem cell graft donor, obtained from the stem cell graft. The source of these receptors is a human donor who donated a stem cell graft to a child with SCID.

The rearrangement uses TRBV7-9 and TRBJ2-1; D is perhaps TRBD1 (6 bases). The CDR3 sequence is 15 residues long. The V gene's germline CDR1 is SEHNR and CDR2 FQNEAQ (reference sequence). V lost 7 bases and J lost 4, with 17 bases in between. The CDR3 DNA reads as TGTGCCAGCATTCGATTGGGACACCCGTACAATGAGCAGTTCTTC. Its translation: CASIRLGHPYNEQFF.

This clonotype was observed a handful of times. The gene calls are TRBV7-2 and TRBJ2-1, with TRBD2 matching over 11 bases. The length of the CDR3 is 15 residues. Germline lookup yields CDR1 SGHTA and CDR2 FQGNSA. V trimming: 5 bases; J trimming: 12 bases; junction bases outside the gene matches: 12. In nucleotides, the CDR3 is TGTGCCAGCAGCCCCCTTAGCGGGGGGGCCTTACGGCAGTTCTTC. This sequence encodes CASSPLSGGALRQFF.

This clonotype was seen repeatedly, ten times or more. V gene TRBV29-1 combines with J gene TRBJ2-1, with a possible D match to TRBD1 (5 bases). From germline, CDR1 is SQVTM and CDR2 ANQGSEA. This CDR3 region has 14 residues. Trimming stripped 4 bases from V and 9 bases from J, with 19 bases between. CDR3 nucleotides: TGCAGCGTTGTGTTAGTAGGCAGGGTAGGTGAGCAGTTCTTC. Translating gives CSVVLVGRVGEQFF.

This clonotype was seen a few times. This chain uses TRBV11-2 with TRBJ2-1; 12 bases agree with TRBD2. Germline CDR1 is SGHAT and CDR2 is FQNNGV. Trimming took 2 bases from V and 7 from J; bases not matched to a gene: 3. The CDR3 has 15 residues. The CDR3 here is CASSLMTSGGNEQFF. The CDR3, as DNA: TGTGCCAGCAGCTTAATGACTAGCGGGGGTAATGAGCAGTTCTTC.

This clonotype was seen a single time. V is TRBV10-3 and J is TRBJ1-6, with D perhaps TRBD1 (5 bases). CDR1 and CDR2 from the germline V gene are ENHRY and SYGVKD. V was trimmed by 2 bases and J by 6 bases, leaving 11 bases between them. This CDR3 is 15 amino acids long. In DNA, the CDR3 is TGTGCCATCAGTGAGGCGGGACCGTCTAATTCACCCCTCCACTTT. Its translation is CAISEAGPSNSPLHF.

This clonotype was seen a handful of times. The J gene is TRBJ2-2, the V gene TRBV5-1, with 9 positions matching TRBD1. This CDR3 spans 15 amino acids. V trimming: 2 bases; J trimming: 5 bases; junction bases outside the gene matches: 4. The germline V gene has CDR1 SGHRS and CDR2 YFSETQ. The CDR3, as DNA: TGCGCCAGCAGCTTTCCGACAGGGGGGACCGGGGAGCTGTTTTTT. Amino acid sequence: CASSFPTGGTGELFF.

This chain uses TRBV6-2 or TRBV6-3 with TRBJ2-7; D gene uncertain. Germline V gives CDR1 MNHEY, CDR2 SVGEGT. The CDR3 is made up of 13 amino acids. V lost 5 bases to trimming and J lost 2 bases, with 10 bases between them. The DNA for the CDR3 is TGTGCCAGCAGTATTGGGTTAACCTACGAGCAGTACTTC. Translated: CASSIGLTYEQYF.

This clonotype was picked up a small number of times. This sequence joins TRBV12-3 or TRBV12-4 and TRBJ1-4, with TRBD1 matching 7 bases. This CDR3 is built from 14 residues. J gave up 3 bases and V 7 bases, and 5 bases lay outside the gene matches. CDR3 in DNA: TGTGCCAGCAAACCGACAGGGCCTAATGAAAAACTGTTTTTT. This codes for CASKPTGPNEKLFF.

This clonotype was counted between two and nine times. The chain links TRBV20-1 to TRBJ1-1; D may be TRBD1 (6 bases). The CDR3 runs 13 residues. V lost 5 bases to trimming and J lost 3 bases, with 13 bases between them. Germline lookup yields CDR1 DFQATT and CDR2 SNEGSKA (reference sequence). The CDR3, as DNA: TGCAGTGCTCAGGGGACTGCGGACACTGAAGCTTTCTTT. It specifies CSAQGTADTEAFF.

CDR3 amino acids: CASSQPPEGTFNEQFF. The CDR3 bases are TGTGCCAGCAGCCAACCCCCCGAGGGAACCTTCAATGAGCAGTTCTTC. The rearrangement uses TRBV7-9 and TRBJ2-1, with a weak D call TRBD2 (5 bases). V lost 5 bases, J lost 6 bases, and 20 bases lay in between. Germline V gene data show CDR1 as SEHNR and CDR2 as FQNEAQ (reference sequence). CDR3 length: 16 amino acids.

The genes are TRBV27 and TRBJ1-2; weak D call: TRBD1 (6 bases). The CDR3 is made up of 13 amino acids. V was pared by 2 bases and J by 7 bases, with 11 bases between. Germline V lookup: CDR1 MNHEY, CDR2 SMNVEV (reference sequence). The CDR3 DNA follows: TGTGCCAGCAGTTTAACAGGGCCGGGTGGCTACACCTTC. As protein: CASSLTGPGGYTF.

This clonotype has just a few counts. The chain couples TRBV10-3 to TRBJ1-2; tentatively, D is TRBD1 (6 bases). Germline CDR1 is ENHRY and CDR2 is SYGVKD. This CDR3 spans 13 amino acids. Trimming stripped 6 bases from V and 4 bases from J, with 12 bases between. CDR3 loop: CAISPGAAYGYTF. In DNA form, the CDR3 reads TGTGCCATCAGCCCAGGGGCGGCCTATGGCTACACCTTC.

This clonotype has just a few counts. The V and J genes are TRBV2 and TRBJ2-7; D may be TRBD2 (5 bases). The germline V gene has CDR1 SNHLY and CDR2 FYNNEI. V was pared by 7 bases and J by 0 bases, with 10 bases between. The CDR3 covers 13 residues. CDR3 sequence: CASNGGSSYEQYF. CDR3 DNA: TGTGCCAGCAACGGTGGGAGCTCCTACGAGCAGTACTTC.

A word on this clonotype: This could be a read error, since a much larger clone is one nucleotide away. J is TRBJ2-1 and V is TRBV4-1; weak D call: TRBD2 (5 bases). Germline loops: CDR1 MGHRA, CDR2 YSYEKL. This CDR3 region has 15 residues. CDR3 nucleotides: TGCGCCAGCAGCCAAGAGAGGACGGGATACAATGAGCGGTTCTTC. Its protein is CASSQERTGYNERFF.

The gene calls are TRBV5-1 and TRBJ1-2; no reliable D call. Per germline, CDR1 SGHRS and CDR2 YFSETQ. V lost 0 bases and J lost 4, with 7 bases in between. This CDR3 has 13 amino acids. CDR3 residues: CASSLDGTYGYTF. CDR3 DNA: TGCGCCAGCAGCTTGGACGGAACCTATGGCTACACCTTC. Full variable domain (outside the CDR3, taken from reference TRBV5-1 and TRBJ1-2): KAGVTQTPRYLIKTRGQQVTLSCSPISGHRSVSWYQQTPGQGLQFLFEYFSETQRNKGNFPGRFSGRQFSNSRSEMNVSTLELGDSALYLCASSLDGTYGYTFGSGTRLTVV.

This clonotype was recorded many times. V is TRBV12-3 or TRBV12-4 and J is TRBJ2-1; maybe TRBD2 (5 bases). The V and J ends lost 5 bases and 10 bases respectively, with 30 bases between them. This CDR3 contains 18 residues. The CDR3 DNA sequence: TGTGCCAGCAGTGCAGTTAGGAATCTAGCTAATCTTTTGGGGGAGCAGTTCTTC. Protein: CASSAVRNLANLLGEQFF.

This clonotype was counted a few times. The chain recombines TRBV11-2 with TRBJ2-1; TRBD2 agrees at 9 bases. J gave up 3 bases and V 4 bases, and 7 bases lay outside the gene matches. The CDR3 has 16 residues. Germline V gene lookup returns CDR1 SGHAT and CDR2 FQNNGV. The CDR3 spells CASSSGSGGHYNEQFF. DNA for the CDR3: TGTGCCAGCAGCTCGGGAAGCGGGGGGCACTACAATGAGCAGTTCTTC.

V usage is TRBV12-3 or TRBV12-4 and J usage is TRBJ2-7; TRBD1 is a possible D gene (6 bases). Between the trimmed V and J ends, which lost 5 bases and 3 bases, there was a span of 14 bases. This CDR3 has 14 residues. CDR3 nucleotide sequence: TGTGCCAGCAGTCACCTAGGGGGTATCTACGAGCAGTACTTC. As protein: CASSHLGGIYEQYF.

This clonotype was detected ten times or more. The J gene is TRBJ2-5, the V gene TRBV12-3 or TRBV12-4; 12 nucleotides align to TRBD2. The CDR3 loop spans 15 amino acids. The trim removed 3 bases at V and 5 bases at J, leaving 4 bases unmatched. The CDR3 here is CASSFSSGGEETQYF. The CDR3 DNA reads as TGTGCCAGCAGTTTCTCTAGCGGGGGGGAGGAGACCCAGTACTTC.

This chain links TRBV18 with TRBJ1-1; D is undetermined. V lost 4 bases and J lost 5, with 17 bases in between. The germline V gene encodes CDR1 KGHSH and CDR2 LQKENI. The CDR3 is 15 residues long. CDR3 protein: CASSLREGWGTEAFF. CDR3 coding DNA: TGTGCCAGCTCACTCCGTGAAGGGTGGGGAACTGAAGCTTTCTTT.

The CDR3 bases are TGCGCCAGCAGCTCGTACGGGAGCCAATACAATGAGCAGTTCTTC. It encodes CASSSYGSQYNEQFF. The chain couples TRBV5-1 to TRBJ2-1; TRBD2 might be the D (6 bases). V was clipped by 3 bases and J by 4 bases, with 14 bases between them. Germline CDR1 is SGHRS and CDR2 is YFSETQ. This CDR3 has 15 residues.

The CDR3 spells CAVRDRGTEAFF. CDR3 bases: TGTGCCGTCCGAGACAGGGGCACTGAAGCTTTCTTT. V gene TRBV2 combines with J gene TRBJ1-1; 8 positions agree with TRBD1. This CDR3 has 12 amino acids. Germline lookup yields CDR1 SNHLY and CDR2 FYNNEI. With 11 bases clipped from V and 4 bases from J, the junction kept 6 bases outside the gene matches.

This clonotype has a handful of counts. The gene calls are TRBV27 and TRBJ1-4; D might be TRBD1 (6 bases). Trimming cost V 6 bases and J 7 bases, with 12 bases left between them. CDR1 and CDR2 from the germline V gene are MNHEY and SMNVEV (reference sequence). The CDR3 loop spans 13 amino acids. The CDR3 nucleotides read TGTGCCAGCAGGAGAGGGACACGTGAAAAACTGTTTTTT. Translated, it gives CASRRGTREKLFF.

This chain uses TRBV9 with TRBJ2-7; D not certain. V gave up 0 bases and J gave up 1 base, with 11 bases separating them. Germline-derived CDR1 and CDR2 are SGDLS and YYNGEE. This CDR3 is 15 amino acids long. The CDR3 protein is CASSVGPVTSYEQYF. CDR3 coding DNA: TGTGCCAGCAGCGTAGGGCCAGTCACTTCCTACGAGCAGTACTTC.